This TCR beta chain was sequenced for a study of shared clonotypes between healthy human individuals. Findings and caveats of the study: The four-donor shared clonotypes exceeded non-shared clonotypes in generation probability, with non-shared ones scoring lower.

The CDR3 length is 15 residues. J was trimmed by 4 bases and V by 7 bases; bases with no gene match: 12. Looked up from germline, CDR1 is SGHRS and CDR2 is YFSETQ. With respect to this clone: The antigen is unknown.

TCRdb's copy holds only in-frame clones and misses some; the assay was immunoSEQ multiplex PCR. The sample shows over 2 million clones, 85% to 95% of them seen only once. This TCR derives from a man between 18 and 29 years old in good health. Some clones in this sample may be carry-over from other donors' samples. Sequenced material: naive CD4+ T cells from PBMCs. This sample's subset: CD45RA+ positively selected. This sequence joins TRBV5-1 and TRBJ2-5; 8 bases match TRBD1. The CDR3 DNA is TGCGCCAGCTTCGATATGACAGGGGTCGGAGAGACCCAGTACTTC. This encodes CASFDMTGVGETQYF.